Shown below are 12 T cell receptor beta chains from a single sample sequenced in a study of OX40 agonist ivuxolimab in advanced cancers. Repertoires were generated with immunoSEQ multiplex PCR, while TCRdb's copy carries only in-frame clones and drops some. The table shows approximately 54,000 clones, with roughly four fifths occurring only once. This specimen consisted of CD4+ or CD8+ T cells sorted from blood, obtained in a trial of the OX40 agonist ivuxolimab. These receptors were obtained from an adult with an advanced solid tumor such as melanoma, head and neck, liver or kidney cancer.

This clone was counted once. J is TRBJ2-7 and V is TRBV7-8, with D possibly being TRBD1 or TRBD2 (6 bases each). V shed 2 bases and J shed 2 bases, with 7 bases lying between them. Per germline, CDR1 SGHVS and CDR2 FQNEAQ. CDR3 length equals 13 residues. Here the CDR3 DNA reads TGTGCCAGCAGCTTACGGGGGCCCTACGAGCAGTACTTC. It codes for CASSLRGPYEQYF.

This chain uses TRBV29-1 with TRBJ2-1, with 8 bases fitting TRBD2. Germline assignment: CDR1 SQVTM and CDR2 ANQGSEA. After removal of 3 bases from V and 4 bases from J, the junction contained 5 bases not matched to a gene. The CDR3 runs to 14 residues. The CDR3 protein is CSVDIAGLYNEQFF. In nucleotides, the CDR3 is TGCAGCGTTGATATAGCGGGGCTTTACAATGAGCAGTTCTTC.

The DNA for the CDR3 is TGTGCCAGCACCGAAAGTCTGTCGCTGGGTGGCTACACCTTC. Residues: CASTESLSLGGYTF. The V and J genes are TRBV9 and TRBJ1-2; D gene ambiguous. Trimming stripped 6 bases from V and 7 bases from J, with 19 bases between. Germline loops: CDR1 SGDLS, CDR2 YYNGEE. This CDR3 contains 14 residues.

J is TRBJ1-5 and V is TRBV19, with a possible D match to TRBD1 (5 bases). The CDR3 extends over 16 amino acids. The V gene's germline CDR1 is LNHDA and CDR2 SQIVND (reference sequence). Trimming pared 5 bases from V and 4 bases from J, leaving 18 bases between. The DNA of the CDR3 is TGTGCCAGTAGTCCAGCCTGGGACTTCTATAATCAGCCCCAGCATTTT. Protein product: CASSPAWDFYNQPQHF.

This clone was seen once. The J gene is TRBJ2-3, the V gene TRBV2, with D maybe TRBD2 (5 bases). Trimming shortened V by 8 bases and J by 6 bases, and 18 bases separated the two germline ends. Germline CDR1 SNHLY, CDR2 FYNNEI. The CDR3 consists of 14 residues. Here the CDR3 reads CASGVGVLIDTQYF. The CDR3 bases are TGTGCCAGCGGAGTGGGAGTTCTAATCGATACGCAGTATTTT.

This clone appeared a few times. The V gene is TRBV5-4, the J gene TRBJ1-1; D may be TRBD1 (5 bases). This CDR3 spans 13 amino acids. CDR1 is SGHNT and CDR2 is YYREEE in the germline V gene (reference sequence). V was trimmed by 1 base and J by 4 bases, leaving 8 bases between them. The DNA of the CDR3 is TGTGCCAGCAGCTTGCAGGGTGGCACTGAAGCTTTCTTT. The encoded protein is CASSLQGGTEAFF.

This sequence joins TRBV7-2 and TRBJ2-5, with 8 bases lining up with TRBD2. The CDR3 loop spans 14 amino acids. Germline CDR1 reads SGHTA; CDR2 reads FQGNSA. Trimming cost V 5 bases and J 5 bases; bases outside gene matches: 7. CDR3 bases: TGTGCCAGCAGCCGCCGGACTAGCCGGGAGACCCAGTACTTC. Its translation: CASSRRTSRETQYF.

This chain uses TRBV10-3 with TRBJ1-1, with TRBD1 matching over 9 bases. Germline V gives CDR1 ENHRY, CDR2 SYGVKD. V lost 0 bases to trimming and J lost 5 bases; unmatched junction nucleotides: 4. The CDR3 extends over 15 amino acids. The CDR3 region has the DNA TGTGCCATCAGTGAGTCGACGGGGACAGGGACTGAAGCTTTCTTT. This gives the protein CAISESTGTGTEAFF.

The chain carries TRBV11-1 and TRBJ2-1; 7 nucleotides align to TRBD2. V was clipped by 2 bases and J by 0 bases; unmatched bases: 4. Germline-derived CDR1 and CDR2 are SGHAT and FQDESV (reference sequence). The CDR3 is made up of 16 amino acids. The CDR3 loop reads CASSLNGGFSYNEQFF. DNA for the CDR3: TGTGCCAGCAGCTTAAACGGGGGGTTCTCCTACAATGAGCAGTTCTTC.

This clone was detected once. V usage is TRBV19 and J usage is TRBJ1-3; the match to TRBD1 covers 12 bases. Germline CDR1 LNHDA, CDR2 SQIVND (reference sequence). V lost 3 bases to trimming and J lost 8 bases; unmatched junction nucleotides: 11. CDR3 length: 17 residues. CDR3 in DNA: TGTGCCAGTAGTATCGCGGGACAGGGGGCGTGGTTGGACACCATATATTTT. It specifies CASSIAGQGAWLDTIYF.

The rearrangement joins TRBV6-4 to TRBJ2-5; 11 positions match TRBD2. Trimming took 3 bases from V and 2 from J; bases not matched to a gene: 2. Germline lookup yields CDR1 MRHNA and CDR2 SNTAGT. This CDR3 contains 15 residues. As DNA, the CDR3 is TGTGCCAGCAGTGAACTAGCGGGGGCACAAGAGACCCAGTACTTC. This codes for CASSELAGAQETQYF.

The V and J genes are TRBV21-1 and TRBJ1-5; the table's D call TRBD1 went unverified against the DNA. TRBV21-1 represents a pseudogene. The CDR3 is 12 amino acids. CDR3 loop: CASSKRQGLGHF. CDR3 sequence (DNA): TGTGCCAGCAGCAAACGCCAGGGGCTCGGTCATTTT.